One sample yielded the 2 T cell receptor beta chains listed below, sequenced in a study of identical twins. TCRdb used MiXCR to reprocess the 5' RACE reads, holding one entry per CDR3 protein. The sample yields about 690,000 distinct CDR3 sequences, roughly 6% seen once. Sequencing input: naive T cells sorted from blood. Every receptor here comes from a man aged 18 to 30 in good health.

This clonotype was seen repeatedly, ten times or more. The chain uses TRBV12-3 or TRBV12-4 and TRBJ2-1; D not resolved. This CDR3 is 14 amino acids long. Trimming shortened V by 6 bases and J by 4 bases, and 13 bases separated the two germline ends. In DNA form, the CDR3 reads TGTGCCAGCAGCCGCGATGTGGGGTACAATGAGCAGTTCTTC. Residues: CASSRDVGYNEQFF.

This clonotype showed up many times. The chain is built from TRBV29-1 and TRBJ2-7; 11 positions agree with TRBD2. The trim removed 6 bases at V and 3 bases at J, leaving 7 bases unmatched. Germline assignment: CDR1 SQVTM and CDR2 ANQGSEA. This CDR3 region has 14 residues. The CDR3 reads CSVGLLAGDYEQYF. As DNA, the CDR3 is TGCAGCGTCGGATTACTAGCGGGAGACTACGAGCAGTACTTC.